One and the same sample provided the 26 T cell receptor beta chains below, sequenced in a study of shared clonotypes between healthy human individuals. Assay used: immunoSEQ multiplex PCR; TCRdb lists only in-frame clones, some missing. Among over 2 million clones, around 93% were seen once, and the ten largest hold 0.37%. The material sequenced was naive CD4+ T cells from PBMCs. The sample's subset: CD45RA+ positively selected. The receptors were sampled from a man between 18 and 29 years old in good health. Some clones in this sample may be carry-over from other donors' samples.

The rearrangement links TRBV11-2 to TRBJ2-5; D ambiguous. Germline CDR1 reads SGHAT; CDR2 reads FQNNGV. The CDR3 is 12 residues long. V dropped 5 bases and J dropped 5 bases, with 9 bases sitting between them. This CDR3 is CASSQNGETQYF. For the CDR3, the DNA is TGTGCCAGCAGCCAGAATGGGGAGACCCAGTACTTC.

In its sample, this clone was seen a few times. CDR3 in DNA: TGTGCCAGCAGTCCGACAGGGAAGAGCAATCAGCCCCAGCATTTT. This translates into CASSPTGKSNQPQHF. V usage is TRBV6-5 and J usage is TRBJ1-5, with 7 nucleotides matching TRBD1. Germline CDR1 is MNHEY and CDR2 is SVGAGI. The CDR3 has 15 residues. V shed 5 bases, J shed 1 base, and the junction held 5 bases outside the gene matches.

V is TRBV27 and J is TRBJ2-7; the D gene could be TRBD1 or TRBD2 (5 bases each). This CDR3 has 14 amino acids. Trimming removed 7 bases at V and 3 bases at J, with 16 bases between. Germline CDR1 and CDR2: MNHEY and SMNVEV (reference sequence). CDR3: CASKVRGSYYEQYF. The CDR3 DNA reads as TGTGCCAGCAAGGTACGGGGCAGCTACTACGAGCAGTACTTC.

The chain employs TRBV5-4 and TRBJ2-5; TRBD1 matches at 7 bases. This CDR3 has 15 amino acids. V lost 4 bases, J lost 4 bases, and 10 bases stayed unmatched. Looked up from germline, CDR1 is SGHNT and CDR2 is YYREEE (reference sequence). The CDR3: CASSRPGTEIETQYF. For the CDR3, the DNA is TGTGCCAGCAGCAGACCCGGGACAGAAATAGAGACCCAGTACTTC.

The chain is built from TRBV11-3 and TRBJ2-1, with 13 bases that match TRBD2. Per the germline V gene, CDR1 is SGHNT and CDR2 is YENEEA. J lost 6 bases, V lost 5 bases, and 7 bases had no gene match. The CDR3 extends over 16 amino acids. The CDR3 reads CASSPQTSGGSNEQFF. The CDR3 DNA reads as TGTGCCAGCAGCCCTCAGACTAGCGGGGGGTCCAATGAGCAGTTCTTC.

The table lists this clone with a count of one. V is TRBV18 and J is TRBJ1-4, with 8 bases identical to TRBD1. The ends lost 6 bases at V and 8 bases at J; junction bases unmatched: 14. The CDR3 runs 16 residues. The germline gives CDR1 KGHSH, CDR2 LQKENI. The CDR3 DNA is TGTGCCAGCTCCGCCTATGTCGGACAGGGTGGAGAAAAACTGTTTTTT. The encoded protein is CASSAYVGQGGEKLFF.

The V call is TRBV18, the J call TRBJ2-2; 8 bases agree with TRBD1. V lost 3 bases to trimming and J lost 7 bases; unmatched junction nucleotides: 4. This CDR3 contains 14 residues. Germline CDR1 and CDR2: KGHSH and LQKENI. The CDR3 nucleotides are TGTGCCAGCTCACCGCAGGGGGCGGACGGGGAGCTGTTTTTT. This sequence encodes CASSPQGADGELFF.

The genes are TRBV6-6 and TRBJ2-1; perhaps D is TRBD1 or TRBD2 (5 bases each). Trimming shortened V by 4 bases and J by 0 bases, and 10 bases separated the two germline ends. Per germline, CDR1 MNHNY and CDR2 SVGAGI (reference sequence). The CDR3 is 15 residues long. The DNA for the CDR3 is TGTGCCAGCAGTTGGGGGTCTAGCTCCTACAATGAGCAGTTCTTC. Translated, it gives CASSWGSSSYNEQFF.

This clone was observed once. This chain joins TRBV28 and TRBJ2-3; the D gene is possibly TRBD1 (5 bases). CDR3 length equals 14 residues. Trimming cost V 3 bases and J 5 bases, with 12 bases left between them. CDR1 and CDR2 (germline): MDHEN, SYDVKM. The DNA of the CDR3 is TGTGCCAGCAGTTTGTTGGGGCTGGGAGATACGCAGTATTTT. Protein: CASSLLGLGDTQYF. The full variable domain, in which reference TRBV28 and TRBJ2-3 provide the parts outside the CDR3, is DVKVTQSSRYLVKRTGEKVFLECVQDMDHENMFWYRQDPGLGLRLIYFSYDVKMKEKGDIPEGYSVSREKKERFSLILESASTNQTSMYLCASSLLGLGDTQYFGPGTRLTVL.

In this sample, this clone turned up once. The chain's CDR3 is CASSLMMGGEQFF. The CDR3 bases are TGCGCCAGCAGCTTAATGATGGGGGGTGAGCAGTTCTTC. The rearrangement links TRBV5-1 to TRBJ2-1; D perhaps matches TRBD2 (6 bases). CDR1 and CDR2 (germline): SGHRS, YFSETQ. CDR3 size: 13 residues. Trimming shortened V by 2 bases and J by 9 bases, and 12 bases separated the two germline ends.

The chain joins TRBV6-1 to TRBJ1-5; no firm D call. The CDR3 spans 15 residues. Looked up from germline, CDR1 is MNHNS and CDR2 is SASEGT. Trimming cost V 7 bases and J 2 bases, with 15 bases left between them. The CDR3 protein is CASISELAGNQPQHF. In DNA, the CDR3 is TGTGCCAGCATCTCTGAGTTAGCGGGCAATCAGCCCCAGCATTTT.

The chain joins TRBV19 to TRBJ2-7, with 9 bases matching TRBD2. Trimming removed 3 bases from V and 2 bases from J; junction bases left unmatched: 5. From germline, CDR1 is LNHDA and CDR2 SQIVND (reference sequence). The CDR3 is 15 residues long. The DNA of the CDR3 is TGTGCCAGTAGTATGGCGGCTAGCGGGGCCTACGAGCAGTACTTC. As protein: CASSMAASGAYEQYF.

This chain uses TRBV4-1 with TRBJ2-6; the D is unclear. Germline CDR1 and CDR2: MGHRA and YSYEKL. The V gene lost 2 bases and the J gene lost 0 bases, with 11 bases spanning the gap. There are 17 residues in the CDR3. The CDR3 DNA sequence: TGCGCCAGCAGCCAAAGACTCATTATCTCTGGGGCCAACGTCCTGACTTTC. Translation: CASSQRLIISGANVLTF.

The genes are TRBV5-4 and TRBJ2-4; tentative D call: TRBD1 (6 bases). The germline V and J ends were trimmed by 0 bases and 8 bases, with 9 bases remaining between them. The CDR3 spans 13 residues. CDR1 and CDR2 (germline): SGHNT, YYREEE (reference sequence). CDR3 DNA: TGTGCCAGCAGCTTGGAAGGGGGAGACATTCAGTACTTC. Its protein is CASSLEGGDIQYF.

Worth noting for this clone: Other DNA sequences within the sample encode an identical CDR3. The CDR3 bases are TGCGCCAGCAGCCTACAGGGGGCAGGGGAGACCCAGTACTTC. This sequence encodes CASSLQGAGETQYF. J is TRBJ2-5 and V is TRBV5-1, with TRBD1 matching 9 bases. V shed 4 bases, J shed 5 bases, and the junction held 6 bases outside the gene matches. This CDR3 spans 14 amino acids. CDR1 SGHRS and CDR2 YFSETQ come from the germline V gene. Full variable domain (outside the CDR3, taken from reference TRBV5-1 and TRBJ2-5): KAGVTQTPRYLIKTRGQQVTLSCSPISGHRSVSWYQQTPGQGLQFLFEYFSETQRNKGNFPGRFSGRQFSNSRSEMNVSTLELGDSALYLCASSLQGAGETQYFGPGTRLLVL.

This clone was seen a single time. V is TRBV4-1 and J is TRBJ2-2; 8 nucleotides match TRBD2. The germline V gene has CDR1 MGHRA and CDR2 YSYEKL. Unmatched junction bases numbered 16, after V lost 4 bases and J lost 9 bases. The CDR3 has 17 amino acids. CDR3 residues: CASSPPGGELGVRELFF. Here the CDR3 DNA reads TGCGCCAGCAGCCCCCCGGGGGGGGAGCTCGGCGTCAGGGAGCTGTTTTTT.

This clone was detected once. J is TRBJ1-2 and V is TRBV28, with 10 positions matching TRBD1. The CDR3 is 18 amino acids. Germline V gene lookup returns CDR1 MDHEN and CDR2 SYDVKM. After removal of 5 bases from V and 4 bases from J, the junction contained 16 bases not matched to a gene. The CDR3 loop reads CASSVLRTGTGVGYGYTF. For the CDR3, the DNA is TGTGCCAGCAGTGTCCTTCGCACCGGGACAGGGGTAGGCTATGGCTACACCTTC.

V gene TRBV19 combines with J gene TRBJ1-2; D gene unclear. The germline V gene encodes CDR1 LNHDA and CDR2 SQIVND (reference sequence). V was trimmed by 2 bases and J by 1 base, leaving 11 bases between them. CDR3 length: 15 residues. CDR3 in amino acids: CASSIRPRDNYGYTF. In DNA form, the CDR3 reads TGTGCCAGTAGTATAAGGCCTCGAGATAACTATGGCTACACCTTC.

This clone was detected once. V and J are TRBV28 and TRBJ2-7; no clear D. Germline loops: CDR1 MDHEN, CDR2 SYDVKM. V lost 3 bases and J lost 2, with 14 bases in between. The CDR3 consists of 15 residues. CDR3 bases: TGTGCCAGCAGTTTCGGCCGAACCTCGACCTACGAGCAGTACTTC. Its protein is CASSFGRTSTYEQYF. The variable domain in full, completed from reference TRBV28 and TRBJ2-7, reads DVKVTQSSRYLVKRTGEKVFLECVQDMDHENMFWYRQDPGLGLRLIYFSYDVKMKEKGDIPEGYSVSREKKERFSLILESASTNQTSMYLCASSFGRTSTYEQYFGPGTRLTVT.

This rearrangement joins TRBV30 to TRBJ2-7; possibly TRBD1 for D (6 bases). Germline CDR1 and CDR2: GTSNPN and SVGIG (reference sequence). Between the trimmed V and J ends, which lost 3 bases and 2 bases, there was a span of 11 bases. The CDR3 has 13 residues. The chain's CDR3 is CAWSPGAPYEQYF. CDR3 coding DNA: TGTGCCTGGAGCCCAGGGGCCCCCTACGAGCAGTACTTC.

The chain carries TRBV7-9 and TRBJ2-7; 9 bases are a match to TRBD1. The V and J ends lost 2 bases and 2 bases, in that order; junction bases with no gene match: 4. Germline CDR1 and CDR2: SEHNR and FQNEAQ (reference sequence). The CDR3 contains 15 residues. The CDR3 sequence: CASSLTGGAPYEQYF. CDR3 sequence (DNA): TGTGCCAGCAGCTTAACAGGGGGCGCTCCCTACGAGCAGTACTTC.

The chain recombines TRBV2 with TRBJ2-2; 9 nucleotides align to TRBD2. Unmatched junction bases numbered 5, after V lost 6 bases and J lost 0 bases. Per germline, CDR1 SNHLY and CDR2 FYNNEI. The CDR3 totals 16 residues. For the CDR3, the DNA is TGTGCCAGCAGGCAGACTAGCGGAACGAACACCGGGGAGCTGTTTTTT. It translates to CASRQTSGTNTGELFF.

The V gene is TRBV15, the J gene TRBJ1-5, with 8 bases that match TRBD1. The CDR3 loop spans 17 amino acids. The V gene end was trimmed by 0 bases and the J gene end by 6 bases; junction bases not matched to a gene: 10. Germline V lookup: CDR1 LNHNV, CDR2 YYDKDF (reference sequence). DNA for the CDR3: TGTGCCACCAGCAGAGATGGTGGCGCAGGGGGCGGTCAGCCCCAGCATTTT. It codes for CATSRDGGAGGGQPQHF. Combining the CDR3 with reference TRBV15 and TRBJ1-5 gives the whole variable domain DAMVIQNPRYQVTQFGKPVTLSCSQTLNHNVMYWYQQKSSQAPKLLFHYYDKDFNNEADTPDNFQSRRPNTSFCFLDIRSPGLGDTAMYLCATSRDGGAGGGQPQHFGDGTRLSIL.

The chain couples TRBV5-1 to TRBJ1-1; 8 bases align to TRBD1. The germline V gene has CDR1 SGHRS and CDR2 YFSETQ. Germline trimming cut 5 bases from V and 4 bases from J; bases unmatched to any gene: 16. The CDR3 has 17 residues. The CDR3 sequence: CASSDGTGGVLSTEAFF. CDR3 DNA: TGCGCCAGCAGTGACGGGACAGGCGGTGTTTTGAGCACTGAAGCTTTCTTT.

V and J are TRBV28 and TRBJ2-3; 10 nucleotides agree with TRBD2. Germline V gene lookup returns CDR1 MDHEN and CDR2 SYDVKM. The CDR3 totals 16 residues. The junction had 8 bases not matched to a gene; V was cut back by 6 bases and J by 2 bases. In DNA, the CDR3 is TGTGCCAGCAGGCCTACTAGCGGGAAATACACAGATACGCAGTATTTT. Its translation: CASRPTSGKYTDTQYF.

The chain couples TRBV7-9 to TRBJ1-6; the D gene is possibly TRBD1 (5 bases). Germline V CDR1 and CDR2: SEHNR, FQNEAQ (reference sequence). The CDR3 totals 11 residues. V was cut by 6 bases and J by 12 bases, with 9 bases left in between. CDR3 loop: CASSDSVPLHF. The CDR3 DNA follows: TGTGCCAGCAGTGACAGCGTACCCCTCCACTTT. Complete variable domain (other parts from reference TRBV7-9 and TRBJ1-6): DTGVSQNPRHKITKRGQNVTFRCDPISEHNRLYWYRQTLGQGPEFLTYFQNEAQLEKSRLLSDRFSAERPKGSFSTLEIQRTEQGDSAMYLCASSDSVPLHFGNGTRLTVT.